This T cell receptor beta chain was sequenced during a study of Ad26.COV2.S vaccination and SARS-CoV-2 variants. Study background: In the COV1001 trial, the donor was in the Ad26.COV2.S arm. Findings of the study overall: Spike-specific CD8+ and CD4+ T cell responses reportedly showed substantial breadth after vaccination.

CDR3 length: 14 residues. V was clipped by 9 bases and J by 0 bases, with 9 bases between them. The V gene's germline CDR1 is MDHEN and CDR2 SYDVKM. The repertoire was sequenced with immunoSEQ multiplex PCR; TCRdb's copy has only in-frame clones and lacks some. The data contain about 400,000 clones, roughly 90% of them singletons. This clone appeared once. Its target is unknown. Described treatment: over 15 received Ad26.COV2.S at low or high dose, single or two shots; 5 received placebo; per-sample allocation not given. Specimen acquisition occurred on day 63 following the initial vaccine or placebo injection.

The source was peripheral blood, collected in a trial of Ad26.COV2.S vaccine versus placebo. The chain recombines TRBV28 with TRBJ2-6, with D tentatively TRBD1 or TRBD2 (5 bases each). The sequence was obtained from a person between 18 and 60 years old who received the Ad26.COV2.S COVID-19 vaccine or a placebo. The CDR3 spells CASTGTSGANVLTF. The CDR3 nucleotides are TGTGCCAGTACCGGGACCTCTGGGGCCAACGTCCTGACTTTC.